This T cell receptor beta chain was documented in a study of T-cell reconstitution after alpha-beta-depleted transplantation in children. This clonotype has a count of ten or more. Unique molecular identifiers were used in preparing the TCRbeta library. One entry per CDR3 protein results from TCRdb running MiXCR on the PCR reads. The repertoire holds 200,000 to 250,000 distinct CDR3 sequences, with around 9.5% as singletons. Looked up from germline, CDR1 is SGHAT and CDR2 is FQNNGV. The length of the CDR3 is 13 residues. With V trimmed by 4 bases and J by 8 bases, 5 bases remained unmatched. The TCR was taken from a human donor who donated a stem cell graft to a child with acute lymphoblastic leukemia. The chain has TRBV11-2 and TRBJ2-3; TRBD1 matches 8 bases. Sequencing used PBMCs from the stem cell graft donor, obtained from the stem cell graft. This chain's CDR3 is CASSSQGAVTQYF. The CDR3 DNA follows: TGTGCCAGCAGCTCTCAGGGGGCTGTTACGCAGTATTTT.